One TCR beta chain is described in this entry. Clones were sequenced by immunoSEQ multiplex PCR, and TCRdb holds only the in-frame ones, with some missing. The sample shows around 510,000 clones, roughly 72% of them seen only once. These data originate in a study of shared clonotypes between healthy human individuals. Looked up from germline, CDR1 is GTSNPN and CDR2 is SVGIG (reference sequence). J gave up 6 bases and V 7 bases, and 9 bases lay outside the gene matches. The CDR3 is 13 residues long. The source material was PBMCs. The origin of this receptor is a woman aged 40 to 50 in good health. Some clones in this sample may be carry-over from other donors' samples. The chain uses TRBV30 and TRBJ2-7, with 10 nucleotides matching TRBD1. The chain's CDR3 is CAYDRGRFGEQYF. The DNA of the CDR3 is TGTGCCTATGACAGGGGGCGATTTGGCGAGCAGTACTTC.